This passage covers 32 T cell receptor beta chains from one sample sequenced in a study of control samples from healthy donors and cancer patients. Produced via immunoSEQ multiplex PCR; TCRdb's table is partial and in-frame only. This sample carries 65,000 to 95,000 clones, about 91% of them seen once, and the ten largest clones take over 5.5%. The sequenced material came from blood. These receptors were collected from a man in his fifties in good health.

The rearrangement uses TRBV6-5 and TRBJ1-1; 9 nucleotides line up with TRBD1. Unmatched junction bases numbered 3, after V lost 6 bases and J lost 4 bases. From germline, CDR1 is MNHEY and CDR2 SVGAGI. The CDR3 is 13 residues long. The CDR3 spells CASSGTGFTEAFF. As DNA, the CDR3 is TGTGCCAGCAGCGGGACAGGGTTCACTGAAGCTTTCTTT.

This rearrangement joins TRBV5-1 to TRBJ1-4, with D maybe TRBD1 (5 bases). V was trimmed by 0 bases and J by 6 bases, leaving 9 bases between them. This CDR3 region has 14 residues. Germline assignment: CDR1 SGHRS and CDR2 YFSETQ. The CDR3 nucleotides read TGCGCCAGCAGCTTGGGAGGGGTGGATGAAAAACTGTTTTTT. Protein: CASSLGGVDEKLFF.

CDR3 protein: CASSPASSYNSPLHF. The CDR3 region has the DNA TGTGCCAGCAGTCCGGCCAGCTCCTATAATTCACCCCTCCACTTT. The chain couples TRBV27 to TRBJ1-6; no definite D call. The CDR3 runs to 15 residues. V shed 5 bases and J shed 0 bases, with 8 bases lying between them. The germline gives CDR1 MNHEY, CDR2 SMNVEV (reference sequence).

This chain joins TRBV12-3 or TRBV12-4 and TRBJ1-2; D is undetermined. Between the trimmed V and J ends, which lost 6 bases and 4 bases, there was a span of 6 bases. There are 11 residues in the CDR3. The DNA for the CDR3 is TGTGCCAGCAGGGATTTCTATGGCTACACCTTC. Translation gives CASRDFYGYTF.

J is TRBJ1-1 and V is TRBV19; TRBD1 agrees at 7 bases. This CDR3 spans 14 amino acids. Germline CDR1 reads LNHDA; CDR2 reads SQIVND (reference sequence). Losses at the gene ends were 9 bases for V and 0 bases for J; bases not matched to a gene: 7. The CDR3 protein is CARQVGGMNTEAFF. Here the CDR3 DNA reads TGTGCCAGACAAGTAGGGGGCATGAACACTGAAGCTTTCTTT. Drawing the rest from reference TRBV19 and TRBJ1-1, the complete variable domain is DGGITQSPKYLFRKEGQNVTLSCEQNLNHDAMYWYRQDPGQGLRLIYYSQIVNDFQKGDIAEGYSVSREKKESFPLTVTSAQKNPTAFYLCARQVGGMNTEAFFGQGTRLTVV.

The chain uses TRBV4-2 and TRBJ1-2; TRBD1 agrees at 9 bases. The germline gives CDR1 LGHNA, CDR2 YNFKEQ. CDR3 size: 15 residues. Trimming removed 0 bases from V and 8 bases from J; junction bases left unmatched: 7. The CDR3 DNA follows: TGTGCCAGCAGCCAAGATCTGGGACAGGGAGGAGGCTACACCTTC. It translates to CASSQDLGQGGGYTF.

V and J are TRBV5-1 and TRBJ1-3; D gene ambiguous. Trimming cost V 3 bases and J 4 bases, with 14 bases left between them. There are 15 residues in the CDR3. Germline V gives CDR1 SGHRS, CDR2 YFSETQ. CDR3 nucleotides: TGCGCCAGCAGCTCCGCCGGGCCTCCCGGAAACACCATATATTTT. Its translation is CASSSAGPPGNTIYF. Full variable domain (rest looked up from reference TRBV5-1 and TRBJ1-3): KAGVTQTPRYLIKTRGQQVTLSCSPISGHRSVSWYQQTPGQGLQFLFEYFSETQRNKGNFPGRFSGRQFSNSRSEMNVSTLELGDSALYLCASSSAGPPGNTIYFGEGSWLTVV.

The rearrangement joins TRBV29-1 to TRBJ1-4, with D possibly being TRBD1 (6 bases). The CDR3 is 12 amino acids. V was shortened by 6 bases and J by 4 bases, with 9 bases between the two germline ends. CDR1 is SQVTM, CDR2 ANQGSEA, per germline. CDR3 DNA: TGCAGCGTAAGACAGGTTAATGAAAAACTGTTTTTT. Translated, it gives CSVRQVNEKLFF.

This chain links TRBV7-9 with TRBJ2-5; 9 nucleotides line up with TRBD1. Trimming removed 5 bases from V and 4 bases from J; junction bases left unmatched: 11. The CDR3 is made up of 16 amino acids. Per the germline V gene, CDR1 is SEHNR and CDR2 is FQNEAQ (reference sequence). For the CDR3, the DNA is TGTGCCAGCAGCGTAGGCTTGGGGACAGGGCCAGAGACCCAGTACTTC. This gives the protein CASSVGLGTGPETQYF.

This clone was seen a single time. The rearrangement links TRBV11-2 to TRBJ1-2; TRBD1 might be the D (5 bases). CDR1 is SGHAT and CDR2 is FQNNGV in the germline V gene. V was cut by 5 bases and J by 4 bases, with 17 bases left in between. The CDR3 runs to 15 residues. This chain's CDR3 is CASSHHKGRGYGYTF. The CDR3, as DNA: TGTGCCAGCAGCCACCATAAGGGAAGGGGCTATGGCTACACCTTC.

As for this clone: The junction does not match germline at one end; this may be a read error. The V gene is TRBV9, the J gene TRBJ2-1; tentatively, D is TRBD2 (7 bases). Germline V gene sequence: CDR1 SGDLS, CDR2 YYNGEE. The CDR3 has 13 residues. CDR3 amino acids: CVSSRGGYNEQFF. The CDR3 region has the DNA TGTGTCAGCAGCAGGGGAGGGTACAATGAGCAGTTCTTC.

The chain carries TRBV7-2 and TRBJ1-5; D is undetermined. V lost 0 bases to trimming and J lost 3 bases, with 9 bases between them. The CDR3 covers 15 residues. Germline CDR1 SGHTA, CDR2 FQGNSA. This CDR3 reads CASSLAPDFNQPQHF. DNA of the CDR3: TGTGCCAGCAGCTTAGCTCCGGATTTCAATCAGCCCCAGCATTTT.

For this clone: This sample also contains other DNA sequences that code for the same CDR3. The chain has TRBV24-1 and TRBJ2-3; 10 positions agree with TRBD1. Germline CDR1 KGHDR, CDR2 SFDVKD. The V segment lost 3 bases and the J segment 6 bases; nucleotides outside the gene matches: 5. The CDR3 has 15 amino acids. Here the CDR3 reads CATSDPGTGADTQYF. In nucleotides, the CDR3 is TGTGCCACCAGTGATCCAGGGACAGGGGCGGATACGCAGTATTTT.

The V call is TRBV19, the J call TRBJ1-2; 7 nucleotides agree with TRBD1. This CDR3 is 14 amino acids long. V was pared by 6 bases and J by 4 bases, with 8 bases of the junction left unmatched. Germline loops: CDR1 LNHDA, CDR2 SQIVND (reference sequence). The CDR3 loop reads CASRAGTAIYGYTF. The CDR3 coding sequence is TGTGCCAGTAGGGCCGGGACAGCGATCTATGGCTACACCTTC.

As DNA, the CDR3 is TGTGCCTGGAGTAGAAACCCCGGGACAGGGATCCACGAGCAGTACTTC. Protein sequence: CAWSRNPGTGIHEQYF. This rearrangement joins TRBV30 to TRBJ2-7; TRBD1 aligns across 9 bases. V lost 2 bases and J lost 5; bases outside the gene matches: 13. Germline assignment: CDR1 GTSNPN and CDR2 SVGIG (reference sequence). The CDR3 sequence is 16 residues long.

The V gene is TRBV7-2, the J gene TRBJ1-4; no clear D. The CDR3 contains 13 residues. The V end was cut by 1 base, the J end by 3 bases, with 3 bases between. Germline V gene lookup returns CDR1 SGHTA and CDR2 FQGNSA. The CDR3 loop reads CASSLEANEKLFF. The CDR3 DNA reads as TGTGCCAGCAGCTTAGAGGCTAATGAAAAACTGTTTTTT.

J is TRBJ2-1 and V is TRBV5-6; 9 bases match TRBD2. Germline CDR1 and CDR2: SGHDT and YYEEEE. Trimming removed 2 bases from V and 3 bases from J; junction bases left unmatched: 12. The CDR3 spans 18 residues. For the CDR3, the DNA is TGTGCCAGCAGCTTTCGGGGATCTAGCGGGGTTTACTACAATGAGCAGTTCTTC. Amino acid sequence: CASSFRGSSGVYYNEQFF.

A single count supports this clone. This chain uses TRBV6-2 or TRBV6-3 with TRBJ1-5; unclear D gene. In germline, CDR1 is MNHEY, CDR2 SVGEGT. Trimming removed 0 bases from V and 2 bases from J, with 8 bases in between. This CDR3 spans 15 amino acids. Here the CDR3 reads CASSYSGLGNQPQHF. CDR3 in DNA: TGTGCCAGCAGTTACTCAGGGCTCGGCAATCAGCCCCAGCATTTT.

For this clone: The junction does not match germline at one end; this may be a read error. This chain uses TRBV10-1 with TRBJ1-2, with D maybe TRBD1 (5 bases). Germline V lookup: CDR1 WNHNN, CDR2 SYGVQD (reference sequence). The CDR3 covers 11 residues. This CDR3 reads CASSESPPGPF. The CDR3 region has the DNA TGCGCCAGCAGTGAGTCTCCCCCGGGGCCCTTC.

The rearrangement links TRBV4-1 to TRBJ2-5, with no clear D. The CDR3 length is 12 residues. Trimming pared 0 bases from V and 5 bases from J, leaving 4 bases between. Germline assignment: CDR1 MGHRA and CDR2 YSYEKL. CDR3 region: CASSQDLETQYF. In DNA form, the CDR3 reads TGCGCCAGCAGCCAAGATTTGGAGACCCAGTACTTC.

The CDR3 reads CAWRAVHTEAFF. The CDR3 DNA sequence: TGTGCCTGGAGGGCGGTACACACTGAAGCTTTCTTT. The chain couples TRBV30 to TRBJ1-1; D ambiguous. Trimming cost V 3 bases and J 3 bases, with 8 bases left between them. The germline V gene has CDR1 GTSNPN and CDR2 SVGIG (reference sequence). The CDR3 length is 12 residues.

V gene TRBV5-4 combines with J gene TRBJ1-3, with D unresolved. The germline CDR1 and CDR2 sequences are SGHNT and YYREEE (reference sequence). This CDR3 has 14 residues. Between the trimmed V and J ends, which lost 8 bases and 5 bases, there was a span of 17 bases. CDR3 in amino acids: CASSRNGVRNTIYF. Written as DNA, the CDR3 is TGTGCCAGTTCACGTAACGGGGTGCGAAACACCATATATTTT.

V usage is TRBV2 and J usage is TRBJ1-4, with a possible D match to TRBD1 (5 bases). The V end lost 6 bases, the J end lost 3 bases, and 11 bases lay between the germline ends. This CDR3 has 14 amino acids. Germline V gene sequence: CDR1 SNHLY, CDR2 FYNNEI. CDR3 loop: CASSQRQSNEKLFF. In DNA, the CDR3 is TGTGCCAGCAGCCAGAGACAGTCTAATGAAAAACTGTTTTTT.

This chain uses TRBV6-1 with TRBJ2-1; D tentatively fits TRBD1 or TRBD2 (5 bases each). Deletions cut 3 bases from V and 2 bases from J, with 8 bases between. Germline assignment: CDR1 MNHNS and CDR2 SASEGT. The length of the CDR3 is 14 residues. CDR3 coding DNA: TGTGCCAGCAGTGACCAGGGAGCCTACAATGAGCAGTTCTTC. Protein: CASSDQGAYNEQFF.

The CDR3 DNA sequence: TGTGCCAGCAGCTCCCCCCCTGGACAGGGCAGCGGGGAGCTGTTTTTT. The encoded protein is CASSSPPGQGSGELFF. The V and J genes are TRBV11-2 and TRBJ2-2; 8 bases are a match to TRBD1. With V trimmed by 4 bases and J by 7 bases, 11 bases remained unmatched. Germline CDR1 reads SGHAT; CDR2 reads FQNNGV. This CDR3 contains 16 residues.

V and J are TRBV6-4 and TRBJ1-4; 10 bases line up with TRBD1. Germline lookup yields CDR1 MRHNA and CDR2 SNTAGT. The CDR3 loop spans 16 amino acids. V trimming: 0 bases; J trimming: 4 bases; junction bases outside the gene matches: 2. The CDR3 bases are TGTGCCAGCAGTGACTCGAGGACAGGGGGTAATGAAAAACTGTTTTTT. This sequence encodes CASSDSRTGGNEKLFF.

The chain carries TRBV6-2 or TRBV6-3 and TRBJ2-7; 9 bases agree with TRBD1. The CDR3 spans 12 residues. CDR1 and CDR2 from the germline V gene are MNHEY and SVGEGT. With 5 bases clipped from V and 5 bases from J, the junction kept 1 base outside the gene matches. This CDR3 reads CASSGQGNEQYF. For the CDR3, the DNA is TGTGCCAGCAGTGGACAGGGGAACGAGCAGTACTTC.

This chain joins TRBV6-5 and TRBJ2-2; TRBD2 agrees at 7 bases. Germline V gives CDR1 MNHEY, CDR2 SVGAGI. The CDR3 loop spans 14 amino acids. V shed 8 bases and J 5 bases; nucleotides not matched to a gene: 8. As DNA, the CDR3 is TGTGCCAGCCTCCGGGTCGGGGGGACCGGGGAGCTGTTTTTT. The encoded protein is CASLRVGGTGELFF.

The genes are TRBV12-5 and TRBJ2-5; a weak D match, TRBD1 (6 bases). CDR1 LGHNT and CDR2 FRNRAP come from the germline V gene. V was shortened by 7 bases and J by 6 bases, with 15 bases between the two germline ends. CDR3 length equals 13 residues. The CDR3 protein is CASVSTRGKTQYF. CDR3 in DNA: TGTGCTAGTGTGTCGACCAGGGGCAAGACCCAGTACTTC. The full variable domain, rest sourced from reference TRBV12-5 and TRBJ2-5, is DARVTQTPRHKVTEMGQEVTMRCQPILGHNTVFWYRQTMMQGLELLAYFRNRAPLDDSGMPKDRFSAEMPDATLATLKIQPSEPRDSAVYFCASVSTRGKTQYFGPGTRLLVL.

The gene calls are TRBV9 and TRBJ2-3; TRBD2 might be the D (6 bases). Trimming shortened V by 1 base and J by 2 bases, and 11 bases separated the two germline ends. The length of the CDR3 is 15 residues. Germline V gene lookup returns CDR1 SGDLS and CDR2 YYNGEE. The CDR3, as DNA: TGTGCCAGCAGCGTAAGCGGGTTCCCCACAGATACGCAGTATTTT. Translating gives CASSVSGFPTDTQYF.

The chain employs TRBV5-4 and TRBJ2-5, with D possibly being TRBD1 (5 bases). Trimming stripped 4 bases from V and 5 bases from J, with 15 bases between. The CDR3 runs to 14 residues. CDR1 and CDR2 (germline): SGHNT, YYREEE (reference sequence). As DNA, the CDR3 is TGTGCCAGCAGCCCCCGACCAAGGGGTGAGACCCAGTACTTC. Its protein is CASSPRPRGETQYF.

The table lists this clone with a few counts. As DNA, the CDR3 is TGTGCCAGCAGCCCAGGGGTCCAGTCGGCTTCACCCCTCCACTTT. Translating it yields CASSPGVQSASPLHF. This chain connects TRBV7-3 to TRBJ1-6; a weak D match, TRBD1 (6 bases). V gave up 5 bases and J gave up 9 bases, with 17 bases separating them. Germline V lookup: CDR1 SGHTA, CDR2 FQGTGA. The CDR3 is 15 amino acids. Full variable domain (remainder filled in from reference TRBV7-3 and TRBJ1-6): GAGVSQTPSNKVTEKGKYVELRCDPISGHTALYWYRQSLGQGPEFLIYFQGTGAADDSGLPNDRFFAVRPEGSVSTLKIQRTERGDSAVYLCASSPGVQSASPLHFGNGTRLTVT.